The present entry profiles one T cell receptor beta chain with its context. Its specificity is not known. The source of the sample is a study of cytomegalovirus exposure and HLA in healthy donors. Points from the study as a whole: In a later analysis, TCR beta V- and J-gene trimming was associated with a missense DCLRE1C variant. HLA allele associations emerged for 16,951 TCR beta sequences in a later analysis, at 0.05 false discovery rate. Among CMV-associated TCR beta chains, most appeared HLA-restricted in a later analysis. Cytomegalovirus status, reportedly, was diagnosed with high specificity and sensitivity by the classifier.

Germline loops: CDR1 GTSNPN, CDR2 SVGIG (reference sequence). V lost 0 bases and J lost 4, with 6 bases in between. This CDR3 spans 12 amino acids. Researchers ran the PCR with 60 Vbeta and 13 Jbeta primers. TCRdb keeps only in-frame clones here, not all; method: immunoSEQ multiplex PCR. Among hundreds of thousands of clones listed, roughly 82% were seen once. The chain employs TRBV30 and TRBJ1-1; D is unresolved. Sequenced sample: PBMCs. The TCR originated in a middle-aged man in good health and CMV-seropositive. CDR3: CAWSVEVTEAFF. The CDR3 DNA sequence: TGTGCCTGGAGTGTAGAGGTCACTGAAGCTTTCTTT.